These 19 T cell receptor beta chains share one sample of origin, sequenced in a study of T-cell reconstitution after alpha-beta-depleted transplantation in children. Unique molecular identifiers were used in preparing the TCRbeta library. TCRdb reprocessed the PCR reads via MiXCR and lists one record per CDR3 protein. Of about 420,000 distinct CDR3 sequences detected, about a tenth appear once; the ten largest clones hold 4.5% to 7%. The source was PBMCs from the stem cell graft donor, collected from the stem cell graft. These receptors were obtained from a human donor who donated a stem cell graft to a child with acute myeloid leukemia.

The J gene is TRBJ2-3, the V gene TRBV5-5; 7 bases line up with TRBD1. Trimming took 4 bases from V and 4 from J; bases not matched to a gene: 12. The germline CDR1 and CDR2 sequences are SGHKS and YYEKEE (reference sequence). This CDR3 is 16 amino acids long. CDR3 sequence reads: CASSRRQGDGSDTQYF. The DNA of the CDR3 is TGTGCCAGCAGCCGCAGACAGGGAGATGGTTCAGATACGCAGTATTTT. Full variable domain (remainder filled in from reference TRBV5-5 and TRBJ2-3): DAGVTQSPTHLIKTRGQQVTLRCSPISGHKSVSWYQQVLGQGPQFIFQYYEKEERGRGNFPDRFSARQFPNYSSELNVNALLLGDSALYLCASSRRQGDGSDTQYFGPGTRLTVL.

This clonotype was counted ten times or more. This chain connects TRBV19 to TRBJ1-1; no reliable D call. The V gene lost 1 base and the J gene lost 1 base, with 4 bases spanning the gap. This CDR3 contains 13 residues. Germline loops: CDR1 LNHDA, CDR2 SQIVND (reference sequence). CDR3 residues: CASSIVENTEAFF. CDR3 DNA sequence: TGTGCCAGTAGTATAGTGGAGAACACTGAAGCTTTCTTT.

This chain links TRBV5-1 with TRBJ2-1, with D perhaps given as TRBD1 or TRBD2 (5 bases each). The germline CDR1 and CDR2 sequences are SGHRS and YFSETQ. The V end was cut by 2 bases, the J end by 4 bases, with 10 bases between. The CDR3 has 14 residues. The CDR3 bases are TGCGCCAGCAGCTTTTGGGACGGATACAATGAGCAGTTCTTC. This codes for CASSFWDGYNEQFF.

Note on this clonotype: This clone may be a read error of a much larger clone one base away. V and J are TRBV7-2 and TRBJ1-1, with D perhaps matching TRBD1 (6 bases). This CDR3 contains 13 residues. Trimming took 5 bases from V and 4 from J, leaving 11 bases between them. Germline assignment: CDR1 SGHTA and CDR2 FQGNSA. The CDR3: CASSQGCGTEAFF. The DNA for the CDR3 is TGTGCCAGCAGCCAGGGGTGCGGCACTGAAGCTTTCTTT.

This chain uses TRBV5-1 with TRBJ2-1; D is perhaps TRBD2 (5 bases). The CDR3 runs to 15 residues. Germline V lookup: CDR1 SGHRS, CDR2 YFSETQ. V lost 4 bases to trimming and J lost 6 bases, with 17 bases between them. CDR3 loop: CASSGPTGVFNEQFF. CDR3 in DNA: TGCGCCAGCAGCGGACCTACCGGGGTGTTCAATGAGCAGTTCTTC. The full variable domain, with the rest looked up from reference TRBV5-1 and TRBJ2-1, is KAGVTQTPRYLIKTRGQQVTLSCSPISGHRSVSWYQQTPGQGLQFLFEYFSETQRNKGNFPGRFSGRQFSNSRSEMNVSTLELGDSALYLCASSGPTGVFNEQFFGPGTRLTVL.

The chain couples TRBV29-1 to TRBJ2-2; 9 bases map to TRBD1. J was trimmed by 5 bases and V by 4 bases; bases with no gene match: 11. CDR1 SQVTM and CDR2 ANQGSEA come from the germline V gene. The CDR3 spans 16 residues. The DNA of the CDR3 is TGCAGCGTTGTTTTCGCCCGGACAGGGGTGACCGGGGAGCTGTTTTTT. Amino acid sequence: CSVVFARTGVTGELFF.

This clonotype has just a few counts. The chain couples TRBV15 to TRBJ1-1, with a weak D call TRBD1 (6 bases). Germline V gene lookup returns CDR1 LNHNV and CDR2 YYDKDF (reference sequence). The CDR3 loop spans 16 amino acids. V lost 3 bases and J 2 bases, leaving 16 bases between the germline ends. CDR3 in DNA: TGTGCCACCAGCAGGGACCTCGGGACAAAAAACACTGAAGCTTTCTTT. This gives the protein CATSRDLGTKNTEAFF.

This clonotype was found a few times. This rearrangement joins TRBV6-1 to TRBJ2-7; TRBD1 matches at 7 bases. The CDR3 is 13 amino acids. Germline V gene data show CDR1 as MNHNS and CDR2 as SASEGT. Unmatched junction bases numbered 4, after V lost 6 bases and J lost 2 bases. CDR3 nucleotides: TGTGCCAGCAGACGGACAGGTACCTACGAGCAGTACTTC. Translated, it gives CASRRTGTYEQYF.

This clonotype was seen ten or more times. The V call is TRBV7-2, the J call TRBJ1-3; a weak D match, TRBD1 (5 bases). CDR1 is SGHTA and CDR2 is FQGNSA in the germline V gene. The CDR3 consists of 15 residues. Trimming cost V 7 bases and J 2 bases, with 15 bases left between them. CDR3 DNA: TGTGCCAGCACCAAACTAGGGGTGGCTGGAAACACCATATATTTT. Protein: CASTKLGVAGNTIYF.

The rearrangement joins TRBV25-1 to TRBJ2-7, with 7 bases matching TRBD1. The CDR3 totals 15 residues. After removal of 4 bases from V and 2 bases from J, the junction contained 8 bases not matched to a gene. Germline V lookup: CDR1 MGHDK, CDR2 SYGVNS. The CDR3 region is CASSGRQGSTYEQYF. The CDR3 DNA follows: TGTGCCAGCAGTGGAAGACAGGGTTCCACCTACGAGCAGTACTTC.

The sample holds a few counts of this clonotype. The CDR3 spells CASSLGPSGKNEQYV. CDR3 bases: TGTGCCAGCAGCTTAGGCCCTAGCGGAAAAAACGAGCAGTACGTC. The rearrangement links TRBV7-9 to TRBJ2-7; 7 nucleotides align to TRBD2. Per germline, CDR1 SEHNR and CDR2 FQNEAQ (reference sequence). After removal of 1 base from V and 5 bases from J, the junction contained 8 bases not matched to a gene. The CDR3 length is 15 residues.

The rearrangement joins TRBV30 to TRBJ1-1; D gene ambiguous. V was pared by 3 bases and J by 2 bases, with 13 bases between. This CDR3 spans 14 amino acids. Germline CDR1 GTSNPN, CDR2 SVGIG (reference sequence). The CDR3 loop is CAWRLGYDNTEAFF. The CDR3 DNA reads TGTGCCTGGAGACTAGGCTACGATAACACTGAAGCTTTCTTT.

This clonotype was counted only a few times. The chain links TRBV6-6 to TRBJ2-7; D remains ambiguous. The V gene's germline CDR1 is MNHNY and CDR2 SVGAGI (reference sequence). The length of the CDR3 is 13 residues. Trimming shortened V by 0 bases and J by 7 bases, and 10 bases separated the two germline ends. CDR3 nucleotides: TGTGCCAGCAGTTACTCAGGGTTGGGGGAGCAGTACGTC. Translated: CASSYSGLGEQYV.

There are many counts of this clonotype. The rearrangement links TRBV20-1 to TRBJ2-3; D unresolved. The CDR3 has 15 amino acids. V was shortened by 5 bases and J by 0 bases, with 15 bases between the two germline ends. Germline CDR1 and CDR2: DFQATT and SNEGSKA (reference sequence). The CDR3 bases are TGCAGTGCTGCCCTTGGCGATATAAGCACAGATACGCAGTATTTT. It codes for CSAALGDISTDTQYF.

The V gene is TRBV5-8, the J gene TRBJ2-3; TRBD2 is a possible D gene (5 bases). The CDR3 loop spans 12 amino acids. Germline assignment: CDR1 SGHTS and CDR2 YDEGEE. Trimming took off 0 bases at V and 9 bases at J, with 8 bases between the two ends. For the CDR3, the DNA is TGTGCCAGCAGCTTGGTCGGGGTGACGCAGTATTTT. Translated, it gives CASSLVGVTQYF.

The chain has TRBV7-3 and TRBJ2-3; 8 bases match TRBD2. The junction had 7 bases not matched to a gene; V was cut back by 0 bases and J by 2 bases. CDR1 SGHTA and CDR2 FQGTGA come from the germline V gene. CDR3 size: 17 residues. The CDR3 nucleotides read TGTGCCAGCAGCTTAACACCCAGCGGGGGACTCACAGATACGCAGTATTTT. Translating gives CASSLTPSGGLTDTQYF.

This chain uses TRBV12-3 or TRBV12-4 with TRBJ1-5, with D unresolved. There are 14 residues in the CDR3. V lost 2 bases to trimming and J lost 3 bases, with 8 bases between them. CDR3 region: CASSLRQINQPQHF. Written as DNA, the CDR3 is TGTGCCAGCAGTTTACGTCAGATCAATCAGCCCCAGCATTTT.

This clonotype was observed a single time. This chain joins TRBV7-8 and TRBJ1-2; perhaps TRBD1 as D (5 bases). V lost 5 bases and J lost 8, with 18 bases in between. The CDR3 contains 14 residues. Germline loops: CDR1 SGHVS, CDR2 FQNEAQ. CDR3 sequence (DNA): TGTGCCAGCAGCGTGTTAGTCTCAGACAGCGGCTACACCTTC. Translation gives CASSVLVSDSGYTF.

The table lists this clonotype with a few counts. The V gene is TRBV4-1, the J gene TRBJ1-1, with a tentative D call TRBD1 (5 bases). Germline-derived CDR1 and CDR2 are MGHRA and YSYEKL. Trimming removed 1 base at V and 3 bases at J, with 15 bases between. The CDR3 sequence is 16 residues long. CDR3: CASSQGVGEWYTEAFF. The CDR3 DNA follows: TGCGCCAGCAGCCAAGGGGTAGGGGAATGGTACACTGAAGCTTTCTTT.